One and the same sample provided the 27 T cell receptor beta chains below, sequenced in a study of CD8 T cells in ankylosing spondylitis. General observations from the study: Seemingly characteristic of ankylosing spondylitis blood was a TCR beta motif consisting of about 8 highly homologous variants.

TCRdb reprocessed the 5' RACE reads with MiXCR, giving one entry per CDR3 protein. Of 750,000 to 850,000 distinct CDR3 sequences listed, 12% are singletons. These receptors have no known antigen. Input material: blood, either unsorted or a sorted T cell fraction (not recorded which). The receptors derive from a male donor with ankylosing spondylitis.

This sequence joins TRBV28 and TRBJ2-5, with TRBD2 identical over 10 bases. This CDR3 is built from 15 residues. Germline lookup yields CDR1 MDHEN and CDR2 SYDVKM. V trimming: 3 bases; J trimming: 3 bases; junction bases outside the gene matches: 4. The CDR3 sequence is CASSFLAGGKETQYF. The DNA of the CDR3 is TGTGCCAGCAGTTTTTTAGCGGGGGGCAAAGAGACCCAGTACTTC.

This clonotype was recorded many times. The chain couples TRBV20-1 to TRBJ2-1; D remains ambiguous. The CDR3 consists of 10 residues. The ends were cut back, 6 bases at V and 7 bases at J, with 7 bases in the middle. CDR1 is DFQATT and CDR2 is SNEGSKA in the germline V gene (reference sequence). The CDR3 spells CSATSNEQFF. CDR3 nucleotide sequence: TGCAGTGCCACGAGTAATGAGCAGTTCTTC.

Many counts were recorded for this clonotype. Here the CDR3 DNA reads TGCAGTGCTCGACTAGCGGGGGCCACCTACAATGAGCAGTTCTTC. Translated, it gives CSARLAGATYNEQFF. The genes are TRBV20-1 and TRBJ2-1; 12 positions agree with TRBD2. Germline values: CDR1 DFQATT, CDR2 SNEGSKA (reference sequence). V was clipped by 5 bases and J by 2 bases; unmatched bases: 4. This CDR3 region has 15 residues.

CDR3 loop: CASSPPARWDQPQHF. The CDR3 DNA sequence: TGTGCCAGCAGCCCCCCGGCCCGATGGGATCAGCCCCAGCATTTT. V and J are TRBV28 and TRBJ1-5; D gene uncertain. The CDR3 has 15 amino acids. Germline CDR1 and CDR2: MDHEN and SYDVKM. With 6 bases removed from V and 5 bases from J, the gap between germline ends came to 17 bases.

This clonotype has ten or more counts. The rearrangement uses TRBV5-1 and TRBJ1-2, with D possibly being TRBD1 (5 bases). Trimming removed 4 bases at V and 1 base at J, with 14 bases between. Per germline, CDR1 SGHRS and CDR2 YFSETQ. The CDR3 sequence is 15 residues long. This CDR3 reads CASSREGASNYGYTF. CDR3 nucleotides: TGCGCCAGCAGCCGCGAAGGGGCGAGTAACTATGGCTACACCTTC.

This clonotype occurred many times. The chain is built from TRBV7-2 and TRBJ1-6, with TRBD1 as a possible D gene (5 bases). V lost 5 bases to trimming and J lost 7 bases, with 15 bases between them. This CDR3 is 15 amino acids long. Germline loops: CDR1 SGHTA, CDR2 FQGNSA. In DNA, the CDR3 is TGTGCCAGCAGCCCCGGACACTTTTCCAATTCACCCCTCCACTTT. Translated, it gives CASSPGHFSNSPLHF.

This clonotype was counted many times. V usage is TRBV20-1 and J usage is TRBJ1-5, with D possibly matching TRBD1 (5 bases). V lost 3 bases and J lost 1, with 10 bases in between. Germline CDR1 and CDR2: DFQATT and SNEGSKA (reference sequence). This CDR3 comprises 14 residues. CDR3 sequence reads: CSASQGGSNQPQHF. For the CDR3, the DNA is TGCAGTGCTAGTCAGGGCGGGAGCAATCAGCCCCAGCATTTT.

This clonotype has more than one count but fewer than ten. CDR3 in amino acids: CASSSPTGSYEQYF. The CDR3 region has the DNA TGTGCCAGCAGTTCCCCGACGGGATCCTACGAGCAGTACTTC. This chain links TRBV6-2 or TRBV6-3 with TRBJ2-7; D might be TRBD2 (5 bases). Trimming stripped 4 bases from V and 1 base from J, with 11 bases between. Germline V lookup: CDR1 MNHEY, CDR2 SVGEGT. The CDR3 length is 14 residues.

This clonotype has ten or more counts. The rearrangement uses TRBV12-3 or TRBV12-4 and TRBJ1-2, with D possibly matching TRBD1 (6 bases). CDR3 length: 13 residues. The V and J ends lost 7 bases and 4 bases respectively, with 13 bases between them. In DNA, the CDR3 is TGTGCCAGCACTCAAGGGGGGGCCTATGGCTACACCTTC. Translating gives CASTQGGAYGYTF.

The chain links TRBV20-1 to TRBJ2-1; 9 bases are a match to TRBD2. This CDR3 comprises 14 residues. Germline CDR1 is DFQATT and CDR2 is SNEGSKA (reference sequence). The V segment lost 3 bases and the J segment 7 bases; nucleotides outside the gene matches: 7. For the CDR3, the DNA is TGCAGTGCTAGTAGGTTGGCGGGGGGGAATGAGCAGTTCTTC. This sequence encodes CSASRLAGGNEQFF.

The gene calls are TRBV5-1 and TRBJ2-6, with 7 nucleotides matching TRBD1. With V trimmed by 7 bases and J by 2 bases, 6 bases remained unmatched. This CDR3 has 15 residues. Germline CDR1 reads SGHRS; CDR2 reads YFSETQ. The CDR3 loop reads CASLQGTPGANVLTF. The CDR3 DNA reads as TGCGCCAGCCTACAGGGGACCCCTGGGGCCAACGTCCTGACTTTC.

This clonotype was counted only a few times. This sequence joins TRBV27 and TRBJ1-1, with 9 bases matching TRBD1. The J segment lost 6 bases and the V segment lost 7 bases, leaving 12 bases of the junction unmatched. Per the germline V gene, CDR1 is MNHEY and CDR2 is SMNVEV (reference sequence). The CDR3 runs to 15 residues. CDR3 sequence (DNA): TGTGCCAGCAAAGAAGTCCGGGACAGGGCATCTGAAGCTTTCTTT. It encodes CASKEVRDRASEAFF.

The J gene is TRBJ1-2, the V gene TRBV20-1, with TRBD1 matching over 7 bases. This CDR3 has 15 residues. V shed 0 bases and J 3 bases; nucleotides not matched to a gene: 7. Germline assignment: CDR1 DFQATT and CDR2 SNEGSKA (reference sequence). The CDR3, as DNA: TGCAGTGCTAGAGATCGAGGCAGGGGGGACTATGGCTACACCTTC. It yields the protein CSARDRGRGDYGYTF.

This clonotype was counted at least ten times. The chain recombines TRBV5-6 with TRBJ1-2; a possible D gene is TRBD1 (5 bases). The V end was cut by 4 bases, the J end by 6 bases, with 16 bases between. Germline V CDR1 and CDR2: SGHDT, YYEEEE. The CDR3 loop spans 14 amino acids. CDR3 sequence: CASSTSGEYDGYTF. In DNA form, the CDR3 reads TGTGCCAGCAGCACCTCGGGGGAGTACGATGGCTACACCTTC.

The chain joins TRBV18 to TRBJ2-7, with unresolved D. The CDR3 has 11 amino acids. V shed 6 bases and J shed 5 bases, with 8 bases lying between them. Germline V gene sequence: CDR1 KGHSH, CDR2 LQKENI. The DNA for the CDR3 is TGTGCCAGCTCCCCAGCCCACGAGCAGTACTTC. This sequence encodes CASSPAHEQYF.

This clonotype was detected many times. The junction differs from germline at one of its ends, possibly a read error. V usage is TRBV7-7 and J usage is TRBJ2-7; D might be TRBD1 or TRBD2, each matching 5 bases. Germline V CDR1 and CDR2: SSHAT, FNYEAQ (reference sequence). This CDR3 is 14 amino acids long. The CDR3 spells CASSLHLGDLGQYF. As DNA, the CDR3 is TGTGCTAGCAGCCTCCACCTGGGGGACCTGGGGCAGTACTTC.

Only a few counts were recorded for this clonotype. This chain links TRBV4-1 with TRBJ2-7; 11 nucleotides line up with TRBD1. This CDR3 is built from 14 residues. Germline values: CDR1 MGHRA, CDR2 YSYEKL. V gave up 6 bases and J gave up 3 bases; unmatched junction bases: 4. The CDR3 protein is CASRGDRGDYEQYF. Here the CDR3 DNA reads TGCGCCAGCAGAGGGGACAGGGGGGACTACGAGCAGTACTTC.

On this clonotype: The junction departs from the called germline gene at one end, perhaps through a read error. J is TRBJ1-2 and V is TRBV5-8, with a weak D call TRBD1 (5 bases). Germline CDR1 SGHTS, CDR2 YDEGEE. CDR3 size: 14 residues. CDR3 in DNA: TGTGCCAGCAGCTTGGGGGGGTTTGCCTATGGCTACACTTTC. It translates to CASSLGGFAYGYTF.

The chain uses TRBV21-1 and TRBJ2-1; no DNA check was done on the table's D call, TRBD2. TRBV21-1 is listed as a pseudogene. The CDR3 consists of 20 residues. The DNA for the CDR3 is TGTGCCAGCAGCAACCTGACCTCGGGCCTAGCGGGAGACTTCTACAATGAGCAGTTCTTC. This codes for CASSNLTSGLAGDFYNEQFF.

This clonotype was seen only a few times. The chain recombines TRBV5-1 with TRBJ2-2; D is unresolved. CDR3 size: 14 residues. Looked up from germline, CDR1 is SGHRS and CDR2 is YFSETQ. Trimming cost V 2 bases and J 7 bases, with 12 bases left between them. CDR3 sequence: CASSFADQYGELFF. The CDR3 nucleotides are TGCGCCAGCAGCTTTGCGGACCAATACGGGGAGCTGTTTTTT.

V and J are TRBV12-3 or TRBV12-4 and TRBJ2-5, with D possibly being TRBD1 or TRBD2 (5 bases each). The CDR3 spans 16 residues. V was shortened by 5 bases and J by 4 bases, with 20 bases between the two germline ends. CDR3: CASSPQPRGVGETQYF. The CDR3 coding sequence is TGTGCCAGCAGTCCCCAACCAAGGGGAGTCGGAGAGACCCAGTACTTC.

This clonotype was recorded a few times. This chain connects TRBV9 to TRBJ2-2; D gene ambiguous. CDR3 length: 13 residues. Germline V gene lookup returns CDR1 SGDLS and CDR2 YYNGEE. The ends were cut back, 0 bases at V and 5 bases at J, with 5 bases in the middle. CDR3 sequence: CASSVGVTGELFF. Here the CDR3 DNA reads TGTGCCAGCAGCGTAGGAGTGACCGGGGAGCTGTTTTTT. The whole variable domain, remainder taken from reference TRBV9 and TRBJ2-2, is DSGVTQTPKHLITATGQRVTLRCSPRSGDLSVYWYQQSLDQGLQFLIQYYNGEERAKGNILERFSAQQFPDLHSELNLSSLELGDSALYFCASSVGVTGELFFGEGSRLTVL.

This clonotype was counted a few times. The chain carries TRBV10-3 and TRBJ2-3, with D uncertain. V lost 2 bases to trimming and J lost 5 bases, with 5 bases between them. The CDR3 extends over 12 amino acids. In germline, CDR1 is ENHRY, CDR2 SYGVKD. Here the CDR3 DNA reads TGTGCCATCAGTGAGGTCCTAGATACGCAGTATTTT. Residues: CAISEVLDTQYF.

This clonotype was seen a few times. This rearrangement joins TRBV7-9 to TRBJ1-2, with TRBD1 identical over 10 bases. The V and J ends lost 5 bases and 7 bases, in that order; junction bases with no gene match: 4. This CDR3 spans 13 amino acids. Per the germline V gene, CDR1 is SEHNR and CDR2 is FQNEAQ (reference sequence). CDR3 bases: TGTGCCAGCAGCCGGGACAGGGGAGGTGGCTACACCTTC. Protein sequence: CASSRDRGGGYTF.

In this sample, this clonotype turned up many times. The chain carries TRBV7-2 and TRBJ1-5; no definite D call. CDR1 SGHTA and CDR2 FQGNSA come from the germline V gene. The V end was cut by 5 bases, the J end by 9 bases, with 11 bases between. CDR3 length equals 12 residues. CDR3 in amino acids: CASSQPRGPQHF. The CDR3 nucleotides are TGTGCCAGCAGCCAACCTCGGGGGCCCCAGCATTTT.

The sample holds a few counts of this clonotype. The rearrangement joins TRBV20-1 to TRBJ1-1; no firm D call. This CDR3 has 11 amino acids. Germline CDR1 and CDR2: DFQATT and SNEGSKA (reference sequence). Trimming stripped 6 bases from V and 3 bases from J, with 8 bases between. CDR3 amino acids: CSAYRDTEAFF. CDR3 bases: TGCAGTGCCTATCGGGACACTGAAGCTTTCTTT.

This clonotype turned up a few times. This chain joins TRBV6-1 and TRBJ1-5; the match to TRBD1 covers 8 bases. The CDR3 covers 14 residues. Germline V CDR1 and CDR2: MNHNS, SASEGT. Trimming removed 7 bases from V and 5 bases from J; junction bases left unmatched: 7. CDR3 in amino acids: CASTGTGDYQPQHF. CDR3 DNA: TGTGCCAGCACCGGGACAGGAGACTATCAGCCCCAGCATTTT.